This record covers a single T cell receptor (beta chain). Its antigen is not yet known. Qualities for individual bases were not recorded, and no much larger clone is one base off. The method was the immunoSEQ multiplex PCR assay. For the multiplex PCR, a mixture combining 60 forward primers for TCR Vbeta segments and 13 reverse primers for TCR Jbeta segments was used. Amplification of the CDR3 region of rearranged TCR beta genes was performed with a multiplex PCR assay on genomic DNA. On the Illumina HiSeq System, the amplified TCR beta libraries were sequenced as 87-base-pair reads. On the authors' methods: In a later analysis, around 80 million unique TCR beta chains were counted across the 650 to 700 repertoires, and roughly 11 million of these chains were shared by at least two donors. Raw reads were error-corrected and collapsed into unique sequences with a nearest-neighbor algorithm that merged closely related sequences to remove PCR and sequencing errors. Alignment of CDR3 sequences to IMGT reference sequences was used to assign V, D and J gene segments. Each retained sequence needed at least a six-nucleotide match to both a V gene segment and a J gene segment. A rearrangement was called productive if the CDR3 had no stop codons and remained in frame with V and J, and every other rearrangement was called non-productive. Following IMGT convention, CDR3 was defined as the stretch from the second conserved V-encoded cysteine up to the conserved J-encoded phenylalanine. Sequences without an unambiguous match to a single V gene segment were excluded from the earlier analysis of 450 to 650 of the donors. In an earlier analysis of 500 to 750 of the donors, V segments were called functional above 56.7% productive rearrangements and were called segregating when the between-donor standard deviation exceeded 5%. A statistical classification framework was built for diagnosing cytomegalovirus status from the catalog of TCR beta chain sequences. V and J gene assignment, in a later analysis, came from comparing TCR nucleotide sequences with IMGT/GENE-DB human TR gene sequences. Using the TCRdist pipeline, a later analysis assigned CDR3 sequences along with most-parsimonious VDJ recombination scenarios. In a later analysis, each TCR beta chain was defined by its CDR3 amino acid sequence together with its V-gene family, and reads lacking a unique V-gene family were excluded. To address suspected cross-contamination and a sequencing artifact, a later analysis removed a few hundred highly shared, low-generation-probability nucleotide sequences. In a later analysis, a clonal expansion index for each public chain was calculated from normalized within-repertoire ranks of inferred template counts. In a later analysis, generation probabilities were computed with a VDJ recombination model fitted to out-of-frame rearrangements, and the resulting probabilities were checked against IGoR. Hypergeometric tests were used in a later analysis to score TCR-TCR, TCR-HLA and TCR-CMV co-occurrence, with a repertoire-size bias correction applied to the TCR pairs. A later analysis estimated false discovery rates by permuting HLA or CMV assignments 20 times. In a later analysis, co-occurring TCRs were grouped using DBSCAN, and TCRdist sequence similarity was added for clustering within HLA-allele-positive subsets. For co-occurrence clustering, repertoires with fewer than 30,000 or more than 120,000 public chains were excluded, along with five repertoires with anomalous nucleotide sharing. This is the immuneACCESS table as TCRdb keeps it, with only in-frame sequences that have V and J called. A part of the clones is gone; compared with another copy, unresolved V genes explain less than half, and the rest is unexplained. V and J calls and clone size follow that table, whereas D and trimming were derived from the DNA. The sample table contains tens of thousands of clones; only one count was recorded for around 70% of them. The ten largest clonotypes hold about 16% of the sample.

The cohort was made up of 650 to 700 healthy bone marrow donors. Cohort members were all nominally healthy when sampled, although unrecorded immune exposures were likely present. The donor tested CMV seropositive and was one of the 289 seropositive cohort members. A peripheral blood sample was collected from each donor, and TCR beta sequencing was performed on peripheral blood mononuclear cells. The Qiagen DNeasy Blood Extraction Kit was used to extract genomic DNA from the blood cell samples. V loses 4 bases, J loses 8 bases, and the germline ends lie 15 bases apart. CDR1 and CDR2 are read off the germline V gene (reference sequence) as SGHNT and YYREEE. The CDR3 measures 14 amino acids from cysteine to phenylalanine. Solely the CDR3 DNA is kept, with 42 bases framed from the first base. This sample was included in a study of cytomegalovirus exposure and HLA in healthy donors (dated by TCRdb to about 2017). Looking at the study overall: According to an earlier analysis of several hundred of the donors, about 179 million T cells yielded 100 million or so unique TCR beta sequences and 276 Gb of sequence data. An early release covering just under 650 HLA-typed donors comprised approximately 300 gigabases of sequencing data and around 80 million unique TCR sequences. The genetic ancestry cluster associated with self-reported Caucasian donors included 81% of the roughly 400 genotyped donors. The study aimed to test whether cataloging public T cell receptors could reveal signatures of past pathogen exposure. The study used immunosequencing to profile the T cell repertoires of 600 to 850 subjects and linked those repertoires to cytomegalovirus serostatus. Along with the roughly 670-subject first cohort, a separate validation cohort of 120 different subjects was used. The study combined high-throughput TCR immunosequencing, statistical association of individual TCRs with disease status, and machine learning to predict cytomegalovirus infection status. A later analysis re-analyzed previously published TCR beta repertoires from 600 to 850 donors and added high-resolution HLA genotyping to study TCR occurrence patterns. Rather than using new phenotypic data, the later analysis identified candidate immune exposures from TCR beta sequences and from how often those sequences occurred across donors. In an earlier analysis of a few hundred of the donors, high-throughput TCR beta sequencing was used to judge whether each TCR beta V gene segment behaved as functional or pseudogenic. Alongside the repertoire data, information on donor age, sex, ethnicity and CMV serostatus was compiled. Genome-wide SNP genotypes for about 65% of the roughly 700 donors were used in a later genetic analysis, which treated that subset as a discovery cohort. All discovery cohort repertoires had been generated on a single sequencing platform. Class I and class II HLA loci were covered by the typing at four-digit resolution. Typing coverage differed by locus: A, B, C, DRB1 and DQB1 were typed in about 629-640 donors, DQA1 in roughly 500, DPA1 in over 600, and DPB1 in 400 to 480. Roughly 5 DR-DQ haplotypes were handled as single units for association and clustering, since linkage in the cohort was strong. Among 398 genotyped donors of the cohort, an average of approximately 250,000 unique TCR beta nucleotide sequences were sequenced per donor, 15% to 20% of them non-productive.

The study at large found these results: Because the 87-base-pair reads could not distinguish some IMGT-functional V segments, including TRBV6-2 and TRBV6-3, those segments were excluded. Most TCR sequences were seen in very few donors, while some public TCRs were found in many individuals. An earlier analysis of around 540 of the donors showed that most TCR beta V segments appeared in productive rearrangements either about 87% or about 30% of the time, which broadly matched IMGT annotations. A later analysis found that most CMV-associated TCR beta chains appeared HLA-restricted, with HLA associations seemingly driven largely by CMV exposure. In a later analysis, several top co-occurrence clusters were reported to appear linked to parvovirus B19, influenza, CMV and Epstein-Barr virus. The classifier was reported to diagnose cytomegalovirus status with high specificity and sensitivity in both the original cohort and the validation cohort. Correlated functional status among segregating V segments might reflect linkage disequilibrium, but an unknown experimental factor could not be ruled out. A cluster of highly shared sequence variants was judged likely to be a technical artifact of the sequencing pipeline. A later genetic analysis reported fewer N-insertions in productive TCRs among donors in an Asian-associated ancestry cluster than the approximately 670-donor mean. Specific HLA alleles were associated with 15,000 to 20,000 TCR beta sequences at a false discovery rate of 0.05 in a later analysis. Immune exposure information for the cohort was limited to CMV serostatus. In a later genetic analysis, a missense DCLRE1C variant was associated with V-gene and J-gene trimming of TCR beta chains, and the association was replicated in an independent cohort. The presence/absence analyses assumed that sequencing depth was roughly uniform across donors, and that assumption may not be true. A further reported finding was that TCR beta sequences accurately predicted the HLA-A and HLA-B alleles for most subjects in the first cohort. According to the authors, the approach could potentially be generalized to other disease states and immunological phenotypes. Compared with equally common non-associated chains, HLA-associated TCR beta chains in a later analysis were more clonally expanded and had lower generation probabilities. The cohort was sequenced for TCR beta chains only, and without alpha or paired-chain data the features that could be detected were limited. The study listed around 160 TCR beta chains as associated with cytomegalovirus. A few of the identified cytomegalovirus-associated TCR beta chains were confirmed in vitro to be specific for cytomegalovirus antigens. Because counts were too low, some 17 rarely observed V segments, including chromosome 9 orphons, were excluded from the earlier analysis of about 500 of the donors. Assigning TCR associations to individual alleles was difficult when HLA alleles, especially DR and DQ, strongly co-occurred. In a later analysis, the rate of TCR association differed among HLA loci, with DRB1 alleles having the most associated TCRs and HLA-C alleles having the fewest. Because some donors lacked HLA typing at each locus, the association tests relied only on the typed subset.

The V gene is TRBV5-4 and the J gene is TRBJ1-4; the D gene is not confidently resolved. This receptor was obtained from a woman in her forties in good health and CMV-seropositive. Sequenced material: PBMCs. The CDR3 here reads CASSPAGPLEKLFF. The DNA sequence is TGTGCCAGCAGCCCGGCGGGCCCCCTCGAAAAACTGTTTTTT.